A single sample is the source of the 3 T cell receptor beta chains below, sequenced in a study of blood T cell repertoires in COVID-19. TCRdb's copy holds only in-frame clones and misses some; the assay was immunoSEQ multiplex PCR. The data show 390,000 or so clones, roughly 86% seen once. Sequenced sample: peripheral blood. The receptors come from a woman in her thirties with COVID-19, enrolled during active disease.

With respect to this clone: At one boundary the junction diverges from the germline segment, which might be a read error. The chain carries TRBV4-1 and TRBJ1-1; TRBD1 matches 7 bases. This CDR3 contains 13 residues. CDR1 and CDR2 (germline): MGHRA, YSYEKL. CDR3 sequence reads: CASIQSSGGRAFF. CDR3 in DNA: TGCGCCAGCATCCAATCCTCAGGGGGGAGAGCTTTCTTT.

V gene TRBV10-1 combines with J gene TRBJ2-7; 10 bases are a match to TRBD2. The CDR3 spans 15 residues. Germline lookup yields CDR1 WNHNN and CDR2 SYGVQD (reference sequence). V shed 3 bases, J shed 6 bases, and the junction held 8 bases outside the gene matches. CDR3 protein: CASSDRGLAGVEQYF. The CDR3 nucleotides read TGCGCCAGCAGTGATCGGGGTCTAGCGGGAGTCGAGCAGTACTTC.

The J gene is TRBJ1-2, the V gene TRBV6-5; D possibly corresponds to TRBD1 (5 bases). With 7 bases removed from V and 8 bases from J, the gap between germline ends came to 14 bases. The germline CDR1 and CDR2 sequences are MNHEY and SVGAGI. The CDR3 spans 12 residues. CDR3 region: CASTGNMDGYTF. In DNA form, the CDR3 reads TGTGCCAGCACAGGGAATATGGACGGCTACACCTTC.